This T cell receptor beta chain was identified in a study of blood T cell repertoires in COVID-19. CDR1 is MNHEY, CDR2 SVGAGI, per germline. V lost 2 bases and J lost 0; bases outside the gene matches: 2. The CDR3 contains 15 residues. TCRdb's copy holds only in-frame clones and misses some; the assay was immunoSEQ multiplex PCR. The data contain under 250,000 clones, 70% to 90% of them singletons. This clonotype was obtained from a man aged 60 to 75 with acute or convalescent COVID-19. The sample comprised peripheral blood. The chain is built from TRBV6-5 and TRBJ2-7, with 9 bases fitting TRBD2. CDR3 coding DNA: TGTGCCAGCAGTTACACTAGCGGGTACTCCTACGAGCAGTACTTC. Residues: CASSYTSGYSYEQYF.